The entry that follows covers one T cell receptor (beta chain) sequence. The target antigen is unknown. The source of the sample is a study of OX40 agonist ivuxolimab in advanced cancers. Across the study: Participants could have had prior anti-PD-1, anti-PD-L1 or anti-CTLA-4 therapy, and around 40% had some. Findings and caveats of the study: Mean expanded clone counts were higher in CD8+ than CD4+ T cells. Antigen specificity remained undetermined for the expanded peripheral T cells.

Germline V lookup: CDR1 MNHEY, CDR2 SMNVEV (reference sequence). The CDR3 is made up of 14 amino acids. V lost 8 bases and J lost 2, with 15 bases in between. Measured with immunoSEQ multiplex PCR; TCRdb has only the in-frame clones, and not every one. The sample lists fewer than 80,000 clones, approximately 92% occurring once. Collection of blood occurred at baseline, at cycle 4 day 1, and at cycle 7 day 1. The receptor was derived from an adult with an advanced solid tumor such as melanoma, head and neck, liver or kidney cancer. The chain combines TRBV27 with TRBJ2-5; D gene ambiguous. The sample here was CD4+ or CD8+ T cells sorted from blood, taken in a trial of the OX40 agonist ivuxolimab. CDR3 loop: CASSSLPLQETQYF. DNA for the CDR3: TGTGCCAGCTCCTCCCTACCGTTACAAGAGACCCAGTACTTC.